A single sample gave rise to the 20 T cell receptor beta chains below, sequenced in a study of T-cell reconstitution after alpha-beta-depleted transplantation in children. The authors prepared the TCRbeta library with unique molecular identifiers. MiXCR, run by TCRdb on the PCR reads, gives a single entry per CDR3 protein. Among hundreds of thousands of distinct CDR3 sequences listed, more than 20% were seen once. Sequencing was performed on PBMCs, mostly from graft donor cells, taken 360 days after TCRalphabeta/CD19-depleted stem cell transplant. These receptors were taken from a boy under two years old who had a stem cell transplant for acute myeloid leukemia, so the T cells may come from the graft donor.

There are many counts of this clonotype. The chain links TRBV5-1 to TRBJ1-2, with TRBD1 identical over 8 bases. Trimming at V came to 3 bases and at J to 4 bases, leaving 8 bases not matched to a gene. CDR3 length equals 15 residues. Germline loops: CDR1 SGHRS, CDR2 YFSETQ. CDR3 sequence reads: CASSSTGAIPYGYTF. The DNA for the CDR3 is TGCGCCAGCAGCTCGACAGGGGCCATCCCCTATGGCTACACCTTC.

Ten or more counts support this clonotype. The V gene is TRBV12-3 or TRBV12-4, the J gene TRBJ1-6; D may be TRBD1 (5 bases). The CDR3 consists of 15 residues. Trimming shortened V by 3 bases and J by 6 bases, and 12 bases separated the two germline ends. CDR3 nucleotides: TGTGCCAGCAGTTTGCAGGGTATTCGTAATTCACCCCTCCACTTT. Encoded protein: CASSLQGIRNSPLHF.

CDR3 nucleotides: TGTGCCAGCAGTTTAGCAGCGGGGGCTTTGGATGAGCAGTTCTTC. It encodes CASSLAAGALDEQFF. This chain links TRBV12-3 or TRBV12-4 with TRBJ2-1; 8 nucleotides align to TRBD2. CDR3 length: 15 residues. V gave up 0 bases and J gave up 8 bases; unmatched junction bases: 6.

The genes are TRBV6-5 and TRBJ2-2; D ambiguous. V dropped 0 bases and J dropped 0 bases, with 5 bases sitting between them. This CDR3 is 15 amino acids long. Germline V gene lookup returns CDR1 MNHEY and CDR2 SVGAGI. CDR3 region: CASSYSRTNTGELFF. The CDR3 region has the DNA TGTGCCAGCAGTTACTCACGGACGAACACCGGGGAGCTGTTTTTT.

The table lists this clonotype with many counts. The V and J genes are TRBV6-5 and TRBJ2-2; D is possibly TRBD2 (5 bases). The CDR3 length is 15 residues. V lost 0 bases and J 6 bases, leaving 11 bases between the germline ends. In germline, CDR1 is MNHEY, CDR2 SVGAGI. The CDR3 DNA reads TGTGCCAGCAGTTACTCGAATTGGACTCCCGGGGAGCTGTTTTTT. This encodes CASSYSNWTPGELFF.

V is TRBV5-5 and J is TRBJ2-7; a possible D gene is TRBD1 (6 bases). Germline V gene sequence: CDR1 SGHKS, CDR2 YYEKEE (reference sequence). The CDR3 has 14 residues. Trimming took off 0 bases at V and 3 bases at J, with 10 bases between the two ends. The DNA of the CDR3 is TGTGCCAGCAGCTTGGATGTCAGGGGCTACGAGCAGTACGTC. This encodes CASSLDVRGYEQYV.

This chain links TRBV4-1 with TRBJ2-3, with 9 bases aligning to TRBD1. This CDR3 is built from 15 residues. The V gene end was trimmed by 3 bases and the J gene end by 5 bases; junction bases not matched to a gene: 6. Germline values: CDR1 MGHRA, CDR2 YSYEKL. CDR3 nucleotides: TGCGCCAGCAGCCACAGCCGGACAGGGGTAGATACGCAGTATTTT. Translated, it gives CASSHSRTGVDTQYF.

The chain couples TRBV3-1 to TRBJ2-2; D is ambiguous. This CDR3 comprises 16 residues. Germline values: CDR1 LGHDT, CDR2 YNNKEL (reference sequence). Trimming removed 2 bases at V and 0 bases at J, with 10 bases between. CDR3 sequence: CASSQWSPPNTGELFF. CDR3 nucleotides: TGTGCCAGCAGCCAATGGTCCCCTCCGAACACCGGGGAGCTGTTTTTT.

V and J are TRBV12-1 and TRBJ2-7; the table's TRBD1 call for D was not verified on the DNA. TRBV12-1 constitutes a pseudogene. This CDR3 spans 14 amino acids. This CDR3 is CASSLQGGWYEQYV. The CDR3 nucleotides read TGTGCCAGCAGCCTTCAGGGGGGCTGGTACGAGCAGTACGTC.

This chain uses TRBV29-1 with TRBJ2-5, with 7 bases identical to TRBD1. Trimming took 6 bases from V and 5 from J; bases not matched to a gene: 9. The CDR3 length is 13 residues. Germline CDR1 and CDR2: SQVTM and ANQGSEA. The CDR3, as DNA: TGCAGCGTAGGGGGCGCGGAGTGGGAGACCCAGTACTTC. It is translated as CSVGGAEWETQYF.

The sample holds many counts of this clonotype. This chain uses TRBV29-1 with TRBJ2-3; no reliable D call. With 4 bases removed from V and 0 bases from J, the gap between germline ends came to 11 bases. Germline-derived CDR1 and CDR2 are SQVTM and ANQGSEA. The length of the CDR3 is 14 residues. CDR3 amino acids: CSVVVDRSTDTQYF. The CDR3 DNA sequence: TGCAGCGTTGTGGTAGACCGTAGCACAGATACGCAGTATTTT.

In its sample, this clonotype was seen many times. The V and J genes are TRBV9 and TRBJ2-2; 7 nucleotides match TRBD1. With 3 bases clipped from V and 7 bases from J, the junction kept 9 bases outside the gene matches. CDR1 SGDLS and CDR2 YYNGEE come from the germline V gene. The CDR3 has 15 amino acids. The CDR3 sequence is CASSDRQGISGELFF. The CDR3 DNA follows: TGTGCCAGCAGCGACCGACAGGGTATAAGCGGGGAGCTGTTTTTT.

This clonotype was counted many times. The CDR3 bases are TGCAGCGTCCTTGGGGGGACCAATCAGCCCCAGCATTTT. Protein: CSVLGGTNQPQHF. The gene calls are TRBV29-1 and TRBJ1-5; D possibly corresponds to TRBD1 (5 bases). V shed 6 bases and J shed 3 bases, with 12 bases lying between them. Looked up from germline, CDR1 is SQVTM and CDR2 is ANQGSEA. This CDR3 is 13 amino acids long.

The J gene is TRBJ1-6, the V gene TRBV7-3; D gene uncertain. Trimming cost V 4 bases and J 6 bases, with 13 bases left between them. In germline, CDR1 is SGHTA, CDR2 FQGTGA. The CDR3 length is 15 residues. The CDR3 region is CASSWKTEINSPLHF. The CDR3 DNA reads TGTGCCAGCAGCTGGAAAACGGAGATTAATTCACCCCTCCACTTT.

The V gene is TRBV11-2, the J gene TRBJ2-1; no firm D call. The germline gives CDR1 SGHAT, CDR2 FQNNGV. This CDR3 region has 16 residues. V was cut by 5 bases and J by 0 bases, with 14 bases left in between. The CDR3 here is CASSREMLSSYNEQFF. In nucleotides, the CDR3 is TGTGCCAGCAGCCGCGAGATGTTGAGCTCCTACAATGAGCAGTTCTTC.

This clonotype showed up just a few times. V is TRBV12-3 or TRBV12-4 and J is TRBJ2-5; a possible D gene is TRBD2 (6 bases). V shed 5 bases and J shed 5 bases, with 18 bases lying between them. The CDR3 has 15 amino acids. Written as DNA, the CDR3 is TGTGCCAGCAGTATCCCGCTCGGAGGGACGGAGACCCAGTACTTC. Protein: CASSIPLGGTETQYF.

At least ten counts were recorded for this clonotype. This chain uses TRBV20-1 with TRBJ2-5; no reliable D call. There are 11 residues in the CDR3. Germline V CDR1 and CDR2: DFQATT, SNEGSKA (reference sequence). V lost 6 bases and J lost 0, with 5 bases in between. The CDR3 DNA is TGCAGTGCGGGTTACCAAGAGACCCAGTACTTC. Protein product: CSAGYQETQYF.

The rearrangement links TRBV29-1 to TRBJ1-2; 12 positions match TRBD1. V shed 6 bases and J 7 bases; nucleotides not matched to a gene: 6. This CDR3 is 13 amino acids long. The germline V gene encodes CDR1 SQVTM and CDR2 ANQGSEA. Written as DNA, the CDR3 is TGCAGCGTAGGGACAGGGGGCGAGTCTGGCTACACCTTC. Its translation: CSVGTGGESGYTF.

This clonotype was seen more than once but under ten times. The rearrangement links TRBV15 to TRBJ2-1; D remains ambiguous. CDR3 length: 13 amino acids. The germline gives CDR1 LNHNV, CDR2 YYDKDF (reference sequence). The V and J ends lost 0 bases and 5 bases respectively, with 5 bases between them. CDR3 bases: TGTGCCACCAGCAGAGAGCCGAACAATGAGCAGTTCTTC. It encodes CATSREPNNEQFF.

This clonotype appeared many times. The V call is TRBV20-1, the J call TRBJ2-5; D possibly corresponds to TRBD1 (6 bases). The CDR3 runs 13 residues. Looked up from germline, CDR1 is DFQATT and CDR2 is SNEGSKA (reference sequence). V lost 0 bases to trimming and J lost 1 base, with 6 bases between them. The chain's CDR3 is CSAREGGQETQYF. CDR3 DNA sequence: TGCAGTGCTAGAGAAGGGGGCCAAGAGACCCAGTACTTC.